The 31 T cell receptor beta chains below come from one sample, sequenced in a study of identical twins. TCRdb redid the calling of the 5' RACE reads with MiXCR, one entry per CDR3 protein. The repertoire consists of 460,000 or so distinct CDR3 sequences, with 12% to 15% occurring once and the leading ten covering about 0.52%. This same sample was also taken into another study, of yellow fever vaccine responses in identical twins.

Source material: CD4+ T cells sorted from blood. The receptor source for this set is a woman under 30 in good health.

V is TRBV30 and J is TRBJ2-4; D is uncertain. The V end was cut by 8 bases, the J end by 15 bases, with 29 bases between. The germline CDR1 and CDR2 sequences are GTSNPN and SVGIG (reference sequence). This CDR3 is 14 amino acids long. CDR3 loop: CAGRPGVPGMVTYF. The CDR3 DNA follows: TGTGCCGGACGACCTGGAGTCCCGGGCATGGTAACGTACTTC.

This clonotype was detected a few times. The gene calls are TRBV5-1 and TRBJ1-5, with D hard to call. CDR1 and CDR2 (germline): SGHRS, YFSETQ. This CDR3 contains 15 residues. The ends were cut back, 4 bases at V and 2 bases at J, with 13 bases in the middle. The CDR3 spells CASSPLPGGNQPQHF. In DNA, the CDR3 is TGCGCCAGCAGCCCCCTCCCTGGGGGCAATCAGCCCCAGCATTTT. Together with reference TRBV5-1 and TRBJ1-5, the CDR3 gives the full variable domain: KAGVTQTPRYLIKTRGQQVTLSCSPISGHRSVSWYQQTPGQGLQFLFEYFSETQRNKGNFPGRFSGRQFSNSRSEMNVSTLELGDSALYLCASSPLPGGNQPQHFGDGTRLSIL.

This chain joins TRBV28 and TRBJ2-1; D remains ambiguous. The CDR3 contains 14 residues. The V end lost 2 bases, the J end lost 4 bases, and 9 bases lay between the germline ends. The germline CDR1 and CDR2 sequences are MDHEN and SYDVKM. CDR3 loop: CASSLRGVYNEQFF. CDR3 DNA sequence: TGTGCCAGCAGTTTAAGAGGTGTATACAATGAGCAGTTCTTC.

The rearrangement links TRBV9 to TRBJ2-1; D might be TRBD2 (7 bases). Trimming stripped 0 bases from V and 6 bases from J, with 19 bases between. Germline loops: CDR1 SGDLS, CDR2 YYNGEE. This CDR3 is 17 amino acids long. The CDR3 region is CASSVATGRGGSNEQFF. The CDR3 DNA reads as TGTGCCAGCAGCGTAGCTACTGGGAGGGGGGGCAGCAATGAGCAGTTCTTC.

The CDR3 spells CASSSQGHYEQYF. The DNA for the CDR3 is TGTGCCAGCAGTTCCCAGGGGCACTACGAGCAGTACTTC. This chain connects TRBV12-3 or TRBV12-4 to TRBJ2-7; a possible D gene is TRBD1 (6 bases). The CDR3 spans 13 residues. The V end was cut by 4 bases, the J end by 3 bases, with 10 bases between.

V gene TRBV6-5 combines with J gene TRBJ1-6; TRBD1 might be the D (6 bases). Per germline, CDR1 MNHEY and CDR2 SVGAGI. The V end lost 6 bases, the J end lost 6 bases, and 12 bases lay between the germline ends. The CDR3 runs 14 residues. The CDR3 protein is CASRIDRINSPLHF. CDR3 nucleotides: TGTGCCAGCAGGATAGACAGGATTAATTCACCCCTCCACTTT.

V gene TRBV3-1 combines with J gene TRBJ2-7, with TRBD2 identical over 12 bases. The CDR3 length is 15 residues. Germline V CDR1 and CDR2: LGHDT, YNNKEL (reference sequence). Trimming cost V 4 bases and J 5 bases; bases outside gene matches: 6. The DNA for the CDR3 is TGTGCCAGCAGCCCCCCCGGACTAGCGGGGCACGAGCAGTACTTC. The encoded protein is CASSPPGLAGHEQYF.

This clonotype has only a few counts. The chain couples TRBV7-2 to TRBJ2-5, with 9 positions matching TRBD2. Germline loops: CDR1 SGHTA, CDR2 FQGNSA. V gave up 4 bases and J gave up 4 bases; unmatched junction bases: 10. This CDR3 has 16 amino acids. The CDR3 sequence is CASSSRRAGGLETQYF. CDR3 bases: TGTGCCAGCAGCTCGAGGAGGGCGGGGGGGCTAGAGACCCAGTACTTC.

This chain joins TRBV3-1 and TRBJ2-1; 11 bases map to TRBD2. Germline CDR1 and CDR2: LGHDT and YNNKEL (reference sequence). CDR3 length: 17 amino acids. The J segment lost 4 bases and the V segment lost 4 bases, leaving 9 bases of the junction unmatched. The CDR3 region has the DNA TGTGCCAGCAGCCCGGAACCGACTAGCGGGATTTACAATGAGCAGTTCTTC. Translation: CASSPEPTSGIYNEQFF.

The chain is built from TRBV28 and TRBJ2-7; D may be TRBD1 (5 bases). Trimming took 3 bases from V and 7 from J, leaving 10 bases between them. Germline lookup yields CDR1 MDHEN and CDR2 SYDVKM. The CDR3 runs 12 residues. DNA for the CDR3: TGTGCCAGCAGTTTCAGGGCTGGAGAGCAGTACTTC. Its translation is CASSFRAGEQYF.

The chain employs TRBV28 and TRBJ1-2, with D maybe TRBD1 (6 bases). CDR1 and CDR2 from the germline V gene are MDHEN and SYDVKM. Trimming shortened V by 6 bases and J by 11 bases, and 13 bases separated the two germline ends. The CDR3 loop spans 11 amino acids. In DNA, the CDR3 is TGTGCCAGCAGGCTGGCAGGGGAGTACACCTTC. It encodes CASRLAGEYTF.

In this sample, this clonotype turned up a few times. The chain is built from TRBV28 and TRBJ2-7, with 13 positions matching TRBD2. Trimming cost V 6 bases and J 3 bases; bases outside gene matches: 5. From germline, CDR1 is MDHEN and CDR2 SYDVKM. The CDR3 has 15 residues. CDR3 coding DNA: TGTGCCAGCAGCGAGGGACTAGCGGGACTCTACGAGCAGTACTTC. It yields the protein CASSEGLAGLYEQYF.

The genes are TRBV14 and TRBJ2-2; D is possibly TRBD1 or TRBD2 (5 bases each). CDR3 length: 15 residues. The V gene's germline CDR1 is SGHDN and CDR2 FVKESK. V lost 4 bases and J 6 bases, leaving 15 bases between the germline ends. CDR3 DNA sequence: TGTGCCAGCAGCCTTGGTAAACGAGGGGCCGGGGAGCTGTTTTTT. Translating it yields CASSLGKRGAGELFF.

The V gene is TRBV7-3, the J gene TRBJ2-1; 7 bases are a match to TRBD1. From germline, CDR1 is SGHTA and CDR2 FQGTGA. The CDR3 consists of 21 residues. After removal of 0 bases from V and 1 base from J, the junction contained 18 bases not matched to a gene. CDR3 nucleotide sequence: TGTGCCAGCAGCTTAACCCCAGGGGGTGGATCAGGGCCCGTGTCCTACAATGAGCAGTTCTTC. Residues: CASSLTPGGGSGPVSYNEQFF.

The CDR3 DNA reads as TGTGCCAGCAGCTTTTCCAGGGGATGGGGCAATCAGCCCCAGCATTTT. It encodes CASSFSRGWGNQPQHF. This chain joins TRBV5-6 and TRBJ1-5, with D possibly matching TRBD1 (6 bases). The CDR3 is 16 amino acids. Germline CDR1 SGHDT, CDR2 YYEEEE. Trimming took 2 bases from V and 2 from J, leaving 14 bases between them.

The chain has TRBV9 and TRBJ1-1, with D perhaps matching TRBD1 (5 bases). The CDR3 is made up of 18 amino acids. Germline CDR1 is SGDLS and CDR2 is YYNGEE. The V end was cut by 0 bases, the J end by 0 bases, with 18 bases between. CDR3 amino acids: CASSVGVGEARMNTEAFF. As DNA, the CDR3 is TGTGCCAGCAGCGTAGGGGTAGGGGAGGCCAGGATGAACACTGAAGCTTTCTTT.

The DNA for the CDR3 is TGTGCCAGCAGCGTAAACCCTGGGACTAGCGGGACAGATACGCAGTATTTT. This encodes CASSVNPGTSGTDTQYF. This chain uses TRBV7-2 with TRBJ2-3; 12 bases fit TRBD2. The CDR3 extends over 17 amino acids. Per germline, CDR1 SGHTA and CDR2 FQGNSA. The junction had 9 bases not matched to a gene; V was cut back by 5 bases and J by 3 bases.

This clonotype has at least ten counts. The CDR3 is CASSPGGTQNTEAFF. CDR3 coding DNA: TGCGCCAGCAGCCCGGGGGGGACGCAGAACACTGAAGCTTTCTTT. The genes are TRBV5-1 and TRBJ1-1; a weak D match, TRBD1 (5 bases). The CDR3 has 15 amino acids. The V gene lost 4 bases and the J gene lost 1 base, with 14 bases spanning the gap. Germline V CDR1 and CDR2: SGHRS, YFSETQ.

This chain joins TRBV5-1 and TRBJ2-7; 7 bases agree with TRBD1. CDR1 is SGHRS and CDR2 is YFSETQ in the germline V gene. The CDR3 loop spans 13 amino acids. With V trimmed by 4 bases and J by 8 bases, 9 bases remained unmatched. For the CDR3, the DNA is TGCGCCAGCAGCGCCAACCCGGGACAGAAGCAGTACTTC. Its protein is CASSANPGQKQYF.

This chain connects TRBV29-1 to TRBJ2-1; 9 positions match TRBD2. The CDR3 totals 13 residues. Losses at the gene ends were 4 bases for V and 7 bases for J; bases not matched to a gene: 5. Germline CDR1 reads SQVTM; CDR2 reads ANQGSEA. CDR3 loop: CSVGLAGRNEQFF. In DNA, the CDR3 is TGCAGCGTTGGGCTAGCGGGGCGGAATGAGCAGTTCTTC.

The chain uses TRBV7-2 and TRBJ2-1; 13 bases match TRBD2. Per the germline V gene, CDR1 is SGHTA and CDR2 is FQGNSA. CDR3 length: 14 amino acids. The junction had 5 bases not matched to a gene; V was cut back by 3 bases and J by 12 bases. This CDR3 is CASSFGTSGVGQFF. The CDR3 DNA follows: TGTGCCAGCAGCTTCGGGACTAGCGGGGTGGGGCAGTTCTTC.

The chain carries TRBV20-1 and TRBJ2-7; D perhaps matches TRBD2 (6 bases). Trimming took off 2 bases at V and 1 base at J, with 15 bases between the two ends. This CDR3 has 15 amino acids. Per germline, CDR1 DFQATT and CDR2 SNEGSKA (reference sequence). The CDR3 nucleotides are TGCAGTGCTAGAAGGCGGGGTGTGTTATCCTACGAGCAGTACTTC. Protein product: CSARRRGVLSYEQYF.

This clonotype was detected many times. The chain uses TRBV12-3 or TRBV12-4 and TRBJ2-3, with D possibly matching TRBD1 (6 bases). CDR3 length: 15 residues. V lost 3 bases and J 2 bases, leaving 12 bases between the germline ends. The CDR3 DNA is TGTGCCAGCAGTTTGAGTGGGGGCAACACAGATACGCAGTATTTT. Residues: CASSLSGGNTDTQYF.

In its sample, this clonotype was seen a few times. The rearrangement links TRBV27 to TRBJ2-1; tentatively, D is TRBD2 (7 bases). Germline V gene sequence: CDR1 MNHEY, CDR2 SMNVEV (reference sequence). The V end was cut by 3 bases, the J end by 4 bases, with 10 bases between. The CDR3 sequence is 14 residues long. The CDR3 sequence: CASSFAGAYNEQFF. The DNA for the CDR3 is TGTGCCAGCAGTTTTGCGGGGGCATACAATGAGCAGTTCTTC.

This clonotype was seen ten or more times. The CDR3 reads CASSRSGRANEQFF. The CDR3, as DNA: TGTGCCAGCAGCCGTAGCGGGAGGGCCAATGAGCAGTTCTTC. The J gene is TRBJ2-1, the V gene TRBV12-3 or TRBV12-4, with 11 bases aligning to TRBD2. V dropped 6 bases and J dropped 6; count of bases not matched to a gene: 4. CDR3 length: 14 amino acids.

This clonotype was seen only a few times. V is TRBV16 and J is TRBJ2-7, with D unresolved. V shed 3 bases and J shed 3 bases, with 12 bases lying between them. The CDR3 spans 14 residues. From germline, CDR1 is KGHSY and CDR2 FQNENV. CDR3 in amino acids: CASSHEWKVYEQYF. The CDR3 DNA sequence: TGTGCCAGCAGCCATGAGTGGAAGGTCTACGAGCAGTACTTC.

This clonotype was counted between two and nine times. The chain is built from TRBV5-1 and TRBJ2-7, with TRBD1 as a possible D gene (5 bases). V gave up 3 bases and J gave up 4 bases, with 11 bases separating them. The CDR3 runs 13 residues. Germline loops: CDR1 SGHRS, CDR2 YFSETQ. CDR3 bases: TGCGCCAGCAGCTCCGACAGCCTGTACGAGCAGTACTTC. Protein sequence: CASSSDSLYEQYF.

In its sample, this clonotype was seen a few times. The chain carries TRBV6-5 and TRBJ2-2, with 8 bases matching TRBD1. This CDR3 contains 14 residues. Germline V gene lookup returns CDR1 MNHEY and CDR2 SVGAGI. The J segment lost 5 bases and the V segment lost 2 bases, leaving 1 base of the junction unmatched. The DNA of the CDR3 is TGTGCCAGCAGTTACCAGGGGGCGACCGGGGAGCTGTTTTTT. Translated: CASSYQGATGELFF.

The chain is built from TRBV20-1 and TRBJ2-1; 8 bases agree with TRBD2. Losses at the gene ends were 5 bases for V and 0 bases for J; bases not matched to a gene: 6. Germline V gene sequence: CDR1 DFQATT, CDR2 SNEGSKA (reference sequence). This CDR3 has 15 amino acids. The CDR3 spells CSAFRAGASYNEQFF. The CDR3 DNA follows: TGCAGTGCTTTCAGAGCGGGGGCCTCCTACAATGAGCAGTTCTTC.

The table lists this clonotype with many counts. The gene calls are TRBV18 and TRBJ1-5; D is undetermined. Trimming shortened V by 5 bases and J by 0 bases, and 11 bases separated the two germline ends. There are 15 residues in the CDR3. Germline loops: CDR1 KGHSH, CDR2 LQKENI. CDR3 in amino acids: CASSSDGYSNQPQHF. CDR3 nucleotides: TGTGCCAGCTCATCGGACGGATATAGCAATCAGCCCCAGCATTTT.

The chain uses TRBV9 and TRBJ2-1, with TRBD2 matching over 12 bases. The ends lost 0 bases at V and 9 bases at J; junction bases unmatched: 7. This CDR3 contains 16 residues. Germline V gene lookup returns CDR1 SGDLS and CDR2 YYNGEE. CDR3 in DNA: TGTGCCAGCAGCGTAGGGGCTAGCGGGGGGGCCGTTGAGCAGTTCTTC. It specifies CASSVGASGGAVEQFF.